The entry below gives a single TCR beta chain sequence along with its context. The antigen remains unidentified. These data originate in a study of monozygotic twins with inflammatory bowel disease. Overall study findings and caveats: Variability in patient repertoires may have come partly from differing immunosuppressive treatments.

This CDR3 has 14 residues. Germline V gives CDR1 MRHNA, CDR2 SNTAGT. Each CDR3 protein gets one entry in TCRdb, which reprocessed the 5' RACE reads and gives no DNA. The data show 150,000 to 200,000 distinct CDR3 sequences, and the top ten clones hold 7.4%. The chain joins TRBV6-4 to TRBJ1-2; the TRBD1 assignment by TCRdb is unverifiable without DNA. This TCR was sampled from a human donor with ulcerative colitis or Crohn's disease, or a healthy co-twin of an affected twin (not recorded which). The sequencing sample was made of blood. The CDR3 region is CASRKGAAPYGYTF.